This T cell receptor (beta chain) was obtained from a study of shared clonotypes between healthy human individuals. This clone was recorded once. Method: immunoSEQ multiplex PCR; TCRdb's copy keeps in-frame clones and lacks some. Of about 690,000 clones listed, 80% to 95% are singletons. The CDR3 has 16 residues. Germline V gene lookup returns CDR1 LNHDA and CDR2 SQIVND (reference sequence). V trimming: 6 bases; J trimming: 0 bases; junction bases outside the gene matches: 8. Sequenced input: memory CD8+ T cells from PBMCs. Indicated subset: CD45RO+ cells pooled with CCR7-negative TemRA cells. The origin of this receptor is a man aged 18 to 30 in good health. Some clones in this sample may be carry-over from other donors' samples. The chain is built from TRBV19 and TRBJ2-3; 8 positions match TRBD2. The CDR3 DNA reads TGTGCCAGTAGCCCCCCCAGCGGGAGAAGCACAGATACGCAGTATTTT. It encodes CASSPPSGRSTDTQYF.